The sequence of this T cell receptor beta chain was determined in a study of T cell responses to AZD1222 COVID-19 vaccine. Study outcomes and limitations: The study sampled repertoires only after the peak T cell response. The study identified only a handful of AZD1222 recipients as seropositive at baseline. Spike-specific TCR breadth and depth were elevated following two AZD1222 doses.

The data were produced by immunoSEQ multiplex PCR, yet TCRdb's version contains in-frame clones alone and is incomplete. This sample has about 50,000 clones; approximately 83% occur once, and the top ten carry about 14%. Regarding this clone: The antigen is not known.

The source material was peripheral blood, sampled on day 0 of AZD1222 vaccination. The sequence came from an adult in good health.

The CDR3 nucleotides are TGTGCCAGCAGCCCGGGGACGTTATTGTCCTATGGCTACACCTTC. This encodes CASSPGTLLSYGYTF. The chain couples TRBV25-1 to TRBJ1-2, with D possibly matching TRBD1 (5 bases). The V end was cut by 6 bases, the J end by 4 bases, with 18 bases between. CDR1 MGHDK and CDR2 SYGVNS come from the germline V gene. The length of the CDR3 is 15 residues.